Listed here are 10 T cell receptor beta chains from one sample, sequenced in a study of Ad26.COV2.S vaccination and SARS-CoV-2 variants. Produced via immunoSEQ multiplex PCR; TCRdb's table is partial and in-frame only. The table has fewer than 500,000 clones, about 91% seen once. The sample's treatment: 19 received Ad26.COV2.S at low or high dose, single or two shots; five or six received placebo; per-sample allocation not given. The samples were gathered on day 63 after the first injection of vaccine or placebo. This specimen consisted of peripheral blood, obtained in a trial of Ad26.COV2.S vaccine versus placebo. All receptors derive from a person between 18 and 65 years old who received the Ad26.COV2.S COVID-19 vaccine or a placebo.

The gene calls are TRBV19 and TRBJ1-2, with a possible D match to TRBD1 (5 bases). This CDR3 has 12 amino acids. Germline CDR1 and CDR2: LNHDA and SQIVND (reference sequence). V lost 7 bases, J lost 4 bases, and 10 bases lay in between. The CDR3 DNA is TGTGCCAGTATGACAGACACCTATGGCTACACCTTC. This codes for CASMTDTYGYTF.

Turning to this clone: Germline and junction disagree at one end, which may indicate a read error. The chain has TRBV29-1 and TRBJ1-1; the match to TRBD1 covers 9 bases. CDR1 and CDR2 (germline): SQVTM, ANQGSEA. This CDR3 has 13 amino acids. The CDR3 spells CSGEQGARTEAFF. The CDR3 DNA reads TGCAGCGGTGAACAGGGGGCGCGGACTGAAGCTTTCTTT.

This clone was detected only once. The V call is TRBV9, the J call TRBJ2-3; D perhaps matches TRBD2 (5 bases). The CDR3 length is 13 residues. Germline V gene sequence: CDR1 SGDLS, CDR2 YYNGEE. V was shortened by 0 bases and J by 5 bases, with 7 bases between the two germline ends. Written as DNA, the CDR3 is TGTGCCAGCAGCGTAGGGAGGATAGATACGCAGTATTTT. The encoded protein is CASSVGRIDTQYF.

The CDR3 DNA is TGTGCCAGCAGCGACAACAGGGAGGCCTATGGCTACACCTTC. Translating gives CASSDNREAYGYTF. The chain combines TRBV28 with TRBJ1-2, with D possibly TRBD1 on 6 matching bases. The CDR3 length is 14 residues. Trimming pared 6 bases from V and 4 bases from J, leaving 15 bases between. The germline V gene encodes CDR1 MDHEN and CDR2 SYDVKM.

The J gene is TRBJ1-4, the V gene TRBV6-6; the D gene is possibly TRBD1 (6 bases). Germline V lookup: CDR1 MNHNY, CDR2 SVGAGI (reference sequence). V was trimmed by 6 bases and J by 8 bases, leaving 22 bases between them. The CDR3 runs to 16 residues. The CDR3 loop reads CASRLYRSGELEKLFF. The CDR3, as DNA: TGTGCCAGCAGACTTTACCGGTCAGGGGAACTGGAAAAACTGTTTTTT.

The rearrangement links TRBV18 to TRBJ1-1; D is unclear. This CDR3 contains 14 residues. Looked up from germline, CDR1 is KGHSH and CDR2 is LQKENI. Trimming took 8 bases from V and 4 from J, leaving 17 bases between them. CDR3 nucleotides: TGTGCCAGCCACACCGTGTCGGCGGGCACTGAAGCTTTCTTT. Amino acid sequence: CASHTVSAGTEAFF. Full variable domain (rest looked up from reference TRBV18 and TRBJ1-1): NAGVMQNPRHLVRRRGQEARLRCSPMKGHSHVYWYRQLPEEGLKFMVYLQKENIIDESGMPKERFSAEFPKEGPSILRIQQVVRGDSAAYFCASHTVSAGTEAFFGQGTRLTVV.

The chain carries TRBV5-4 and TRBJ2-7, with 7 bases identical to TRBD1. With 4 bases clipped from V and 3 bases from J, the junction kept 4 bases outside the gene matches. The CDR3 totals 13 residues. Germline CDR1 and CDR2: SGHNT and YYREEE (reference sequence). As DNA, the CDR3 is TGTGCCAGCAGCAGGGGACAGATCTACGAGCAGTACTTC. It specifies CASSRGQIYEQYF.

This clone has only a few counts. The gene calls are TRBV19 and TRBJ1-2; D might be TRBD1 (6 bases). This CDR3 contains 15 residues. V shed 3 bases and J shed 1 base, with 12 bases lying between them. The V gene's germline CDR1 is LNHDA and CDR2 SQIVND (reference sequence). In DNA, the CDR3 is TGTGCCAGTAGTATTTGGGACACCGTTAACTATGGCTACACCTTC. This translates into CASSIWDTVNYGYTF. Using reference TRBV19 and TRBJ1-2 for the parts outside the CDR3, the full variable domain is DGGITQSPKYLFRKEGQNVTLSCEQNLNHDAMYWYRQDPGQGLRLIYYSQIVNDFQKGDIAEGYSVSREKKESFPLTVTSAQKNPTAFYLCASSIWDTVNYGYTFGSGTRLTVV.

The chain joins TRBV7-2 to TRBJ2-7; possible D gene TRBD2, 5 bases. V was clipped by 1 base and J by 7 bases, with 14 bases between them. The CDR3 is 14 residues long. Germline-derived CDR1 and CDR2 are SGHTA and FQGNSA. The CDR3 reads CASSLVGLTGEQYF. The CDR3 region has the DNA TGTGCCAGCAGCTTAGTGGGGTTGACGGGGGAGCAGTACTTC.

This chain links TRBV5-4 with TRBJ2-7, with TRBD1 identical over 8 bases. The germline V gene has CDR1 SGHNT and CDR2 YYREEE (reference sequence). J gave up 5 bases and V 4 bases, and 8 bases lay outside the gene matches. This CDR3 contains 14 residues. CDR3 region: CASSRTGTLDEQYV. The CDR3 nucleotides read TGTGCCAGCAGCCGGACAGGGACCCTCGACGAGCAGTACGTC.